Presented here are 11 T cell receptor beta chains from one specimen sequenced in a study of cytomegalovirus exposure and HLA in healthy donors. Use of 60 Vbeta and 13 Jbeta primers characterized the PCR. The table came from immunoSEQ multiplex PCR; TCRdb's copy has only in-frame clones and leaves some out. The sample consists of about 130,000 clones, 60% to 80% of them appearing once. The sample comprised PBMCs. These receptors were taken from a woman aged 60 to 75 in good health and CMV-seropositive.

The chain combines TRBV28 with TRBJ1-1; maybe TRBD1 (5 bases). V was cut by 6 bases and J by 8 bases, with 16 bases left in between. The CDR3 runs to 13 residues. Germline-derived CDR1 and CDR2 are MDHEN and SYDVKM. CDR3 coding DNA: TGTGCCAGCAGCCCATTCCAGGGCCCCGAAGCTTTCTTT. Translation: CASSPFQGPEAFF.

DNA for the CDR3: TGTGCCAGCAGCCAGGACAGCTATGGCTACACCTTC. This encodes CASSQDSYGYTF. The J gene is TRBJ1-2, the V gene TRBV14, with a tentative D call TRBD1 (6 bases). Germline CDR1 and CDR2: SGHDN and FVKESK. Trimming removed 3 bases at V and 4 bases at J, with 6 bases between. This CDR3 region has 12 residues.

The rearrangement links TRBV5-1 to TRBJ2-7; a possible D gene is TRBD1 (6 bases). Trimming shortened V by 4 bases and J by 4 bases, and 18 bases separated the two germline ends. Germline lookup yields CDR1 SGHRS and CDR2 YFSETQ. The length of the CDR3 is 15 residues. The CDR3 DNA reads as TGCGCCAGCAGCGCCTTACAGGGAAAGGGTTACGAGCAGTACTTC. This gives the protein CASSALQGKGYEQYF.

The V and J genes are TRBV9 and TRBJ1-1, with no clear D. CDR1 and CDR2 from the germline V gene are SGDLS and YYNGEE. The CDR3 totals 15 residues. V was clipped by 0 bases and J by 0 bases, with 9 bases between them. The CDR3 coding sequence is TGTGCCAGCAGCGTAGCTCACCAGGTGAACACTGAAGCTTTCTTT. It yields the protein CASSVAHQVNTEAFF.

The table lists this clone with a count of one. The gene calls are TRBV11-2 and TRBJ1-2; D not resolved. Germline V gives CDR1 SGHAT, CDR2 FQNNGV. The CDR3 loop spans 11 amino acids. Trimming cost V 5 bases and J 4 bases, with 5 bases left between them. CDR3 coding DNA: TGTGCCAGCAGCCTCGGCTATGGCTACACCTTC. Amino acid sequence: CASSLGYGYTF. The full variable domain, its missing parts supplied by reference TRBV11-2 and TRBJ1-2, is EAGVAQSPRYKIIEKRQSVAFWCNPISGHATLYWYQQILGQGPKLLIQFQNNGVVDDSQLPKDRFSAERLKGVDSTLKIQPAKLEDSAVYLCASSLGYGYTFGSGTRLTVV.

V and J are TRBV2 and TRBJ1-6; the D gene is possibly TRBD1 (5 bases). V lost 7 bases and J lost 7, with 17 bases in between. The CDR3 contains 15 residues. The germline V gene encodes CDR1 SNHLY and CDR2 FYNNEI. CDR3: CASMGGAGMNSPLHF. The CDR3 region has the DNA TGTGCCAGCATGGGCGGGGCAGGGATGAATTCACCCCTCCACTTT.

Here the CDR3 DNA reads TGTGCCAGTTCTACAGGGGGCGGATACGAGCAGTACTTC. It translates to CASSTGGGYEQYF. V gene TRBV19 combines with J gene TRBJ2-7, with 9 bases matching TRBD1. CDR3 length equals 13 residues. With V trimmed by 8 bases and J by 4 bases, 6 bases remained unmatched. Germline loops: CDR1 LNHDA, CDR2 SQIVND (reference sequence).

The gene calls are TRBV18 and TRBJ1-6; D not certain. V lost 3 bases and J lost 5, with 11 bases in between. The V gene's germline CDR1 is KGHSH and CDR2 LQKENI. The CDR3 is 15 residues long. The CDR3 DNA sequence: TGTGCCAGCTCACCCACCGCGGGGAATAATTCACCCCTCCACTTT. Its protein product is CASSPTAGNNSPLHF.

The count of this clone is one. The J gene is TRBJ1-4, the V gene TRBV7-8; D is unresolved. Trimming took off 5 bases at V and 8 bases at J, with 12 bases between the two ends. There are 13 residues in the CDR3. Germline V CDR1 and CDR2: SGHVS, FQNEAQ. The CDR3 bases are TGTGCCAGCAGCGCCGGCGGTGGAGAAAAACTGTTTTTT. The encoded protein is CASSAGGGEKLFF. Variable domain in full (rest from reference TRBV7-8 and TRBJ1-4): GAGVSQSPRYKVAKRGQDVALRCDPISGHVSLFWYQQALGQGPEFLTYFQNEAQLDKSGLPSDRFFAERPEGSVSTLKIQRTQQEDSAVYLCASSAGGGEKLFFGSGTQLSVL.

This chain uses TRBV7-8 with TRBJ2-3; 9 bases are shared with TRBD2. CDR3 length: 15 amino acids. J lost 5 bases, V lost 7 bases, and 10 bases had no gene match. Germline CDR1 reads SGHVS; CDR2 reads FQNEAQ. The DNA for the CDR3 is TGTGCCAGCAAAATGGCGGGGGGGCTAGGAGATACGCAGTATTTT. It codes for CASKMAGGLGDTQYF. Drawing the rest from reference TRBV7-8 and TRBJ2-3, the complete variable domain is GAGVSQSPRYKVAKRGQDVALRCDPISGHVSLFWYQQALGQGPEFLTYFQNEAQLDKSGLPSDRFFAERPEGSVSTLKIQRTQQEDSAVYLCASKMAGGLGDTQYFGPGTRLTVL.

The V call is TRBV5-8, the J call TRBJ1-2, with TRBD1 matching 7 bases. The V segment lost 1 base and the J segment 4 bases; nucleotides outside the gene matches: 7. CDR1 is SGHTS, CDR2 YDEGEE, per germline. The CDR3 totals 15 residues. The CDR3 coding sequence is TGTGCCAGCAGCTTGACAGGGGCTTCAGGCTATGGCTACACCTTC. As protein: CASSLTGASGYGYTF.